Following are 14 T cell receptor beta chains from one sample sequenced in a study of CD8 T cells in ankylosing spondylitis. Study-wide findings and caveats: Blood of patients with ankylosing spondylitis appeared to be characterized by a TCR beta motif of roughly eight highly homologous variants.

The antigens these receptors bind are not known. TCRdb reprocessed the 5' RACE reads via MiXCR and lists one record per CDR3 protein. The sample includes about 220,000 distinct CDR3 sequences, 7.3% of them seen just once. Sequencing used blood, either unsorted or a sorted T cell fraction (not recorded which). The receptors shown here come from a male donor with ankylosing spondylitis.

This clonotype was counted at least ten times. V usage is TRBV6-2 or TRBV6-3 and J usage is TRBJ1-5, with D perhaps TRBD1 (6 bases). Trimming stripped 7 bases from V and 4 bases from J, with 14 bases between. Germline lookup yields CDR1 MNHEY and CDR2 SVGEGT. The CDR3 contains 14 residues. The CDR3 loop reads CASNEEQGNQPQHF. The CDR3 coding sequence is TGTGCCAGCAACGAAGAACAGGGAAATCAGCCCCAGCATTTT.

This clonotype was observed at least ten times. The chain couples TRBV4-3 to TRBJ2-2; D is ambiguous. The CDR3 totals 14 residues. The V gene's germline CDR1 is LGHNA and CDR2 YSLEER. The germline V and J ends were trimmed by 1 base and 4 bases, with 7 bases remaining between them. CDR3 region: CASSQGVGTGELFF. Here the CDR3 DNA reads TGCGCCAGCAGCCAAGGGGTAGGCACCGGGGAGCTGTTTTTT.

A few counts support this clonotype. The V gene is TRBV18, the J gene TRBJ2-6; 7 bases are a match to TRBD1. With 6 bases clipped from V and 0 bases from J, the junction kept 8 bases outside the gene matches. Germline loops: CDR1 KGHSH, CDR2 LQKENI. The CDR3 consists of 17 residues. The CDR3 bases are TGTGCCAGCTCGCCGGGACAGCCGACCTCTGGGGCCAACGTCCTGACTTTC. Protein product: CASSPGQPTSGANVLTF.

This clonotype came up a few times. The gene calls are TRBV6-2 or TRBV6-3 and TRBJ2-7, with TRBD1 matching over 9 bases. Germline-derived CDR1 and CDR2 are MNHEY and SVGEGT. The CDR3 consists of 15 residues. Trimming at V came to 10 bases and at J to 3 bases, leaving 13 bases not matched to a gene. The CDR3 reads CATGTGLPLFYEQYF. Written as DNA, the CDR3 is TGTGCCACCGGGACAGGGCTTCCACTTTTCTACGAGCAGTACTTC.

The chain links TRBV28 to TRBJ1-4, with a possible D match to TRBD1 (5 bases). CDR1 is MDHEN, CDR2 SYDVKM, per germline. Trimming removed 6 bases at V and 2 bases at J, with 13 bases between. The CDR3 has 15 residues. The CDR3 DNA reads TGTGCCAGCAGCCCCTTGGGACGGACTAATGAAAAACTGTTTTTT. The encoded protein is CASSPLGRTNEKLFF.

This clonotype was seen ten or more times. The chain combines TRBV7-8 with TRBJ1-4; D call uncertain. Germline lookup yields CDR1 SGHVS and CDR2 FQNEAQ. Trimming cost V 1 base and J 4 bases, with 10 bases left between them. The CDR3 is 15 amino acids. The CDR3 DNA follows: TGTGCCAGCAGCTTAGATAGCAACTATAATGAAAAACTGTTTTTT. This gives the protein CASSLDSNYNEKLFF. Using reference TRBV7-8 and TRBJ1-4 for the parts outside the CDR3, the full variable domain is GAGVSQSPRYKVAKRGQDVALRCDPISGHVSLFWYQQALGQGPEFLTYFQNEAQLDKSGLPSDRFFAERPEGSVSTLKIQRTQQEDSAVYLCASSLDSNYNEKLFFGSGTQLSVL.

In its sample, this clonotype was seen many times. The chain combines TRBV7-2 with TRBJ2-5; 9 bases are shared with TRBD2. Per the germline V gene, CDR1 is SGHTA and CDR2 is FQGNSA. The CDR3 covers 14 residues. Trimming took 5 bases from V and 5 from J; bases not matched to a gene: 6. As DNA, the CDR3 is TGTGCCAGCAGCCGACTAGCGGTTTCGGAGACCCAGTACTTC. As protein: CASSRLAVSETQYF.

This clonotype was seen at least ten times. In DNA, the CDR3 is TGTGCCAGCAGTTTATCGCAGGGCCCCCAAGAGACCCAGTACTTC. Protein product: CASSLSQGPQETQYF. The rearrangement joins TRBV27 to TRBJ2-5; weak D call: TRBD1 (5 bases). CDR1 is MNHEY, CDR2 SMNVEV, per germline (reference sequence). V gave up 0 bases and J gave up 1 base, with 9 bases separating them. This CDR3 contains 15 residues.

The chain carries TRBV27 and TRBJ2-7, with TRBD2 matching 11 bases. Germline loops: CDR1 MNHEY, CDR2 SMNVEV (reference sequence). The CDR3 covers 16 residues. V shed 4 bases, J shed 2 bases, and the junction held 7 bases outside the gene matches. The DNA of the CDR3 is TGTGCCAGCAGTTCCCATGGTAGCGGGAGGGCCTACGAGCAGTACTTC. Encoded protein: CASSSHGSGRAYEQYF.

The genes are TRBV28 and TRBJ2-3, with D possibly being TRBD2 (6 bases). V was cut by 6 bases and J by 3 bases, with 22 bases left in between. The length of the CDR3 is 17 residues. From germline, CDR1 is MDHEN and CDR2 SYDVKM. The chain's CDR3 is CASSLGTGGNPTDTQYF. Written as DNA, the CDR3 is TGTGCCAGCAGCCTCGGGACTGGCGGCAACCCAACAGATACGCAGTATTTT.

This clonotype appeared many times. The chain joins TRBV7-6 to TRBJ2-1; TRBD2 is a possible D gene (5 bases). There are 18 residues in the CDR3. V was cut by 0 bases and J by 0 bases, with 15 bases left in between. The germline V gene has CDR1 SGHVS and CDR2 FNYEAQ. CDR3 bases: TGTGCCAGCAGCTTAGCTGTCCTGGGGAGCGACTCCTACAATGAGCAGTTCTTC. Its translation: CASSLAVLGSDSYNEQFF.

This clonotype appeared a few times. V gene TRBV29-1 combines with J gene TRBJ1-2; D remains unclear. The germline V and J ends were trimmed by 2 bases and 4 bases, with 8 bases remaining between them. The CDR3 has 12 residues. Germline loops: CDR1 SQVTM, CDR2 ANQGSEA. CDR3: CSVENGGYGYTF. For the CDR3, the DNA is TGCAGCGTTGAAAACGGAGGCTATGGCTACACCTTC.

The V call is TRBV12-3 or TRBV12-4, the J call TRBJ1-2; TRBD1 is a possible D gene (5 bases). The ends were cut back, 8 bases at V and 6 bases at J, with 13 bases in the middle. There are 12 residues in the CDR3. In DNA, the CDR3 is TGTGCCAGCTCACAGGTCAGCGATGGCTACACCTTC. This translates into CASSQVSDGYTF.

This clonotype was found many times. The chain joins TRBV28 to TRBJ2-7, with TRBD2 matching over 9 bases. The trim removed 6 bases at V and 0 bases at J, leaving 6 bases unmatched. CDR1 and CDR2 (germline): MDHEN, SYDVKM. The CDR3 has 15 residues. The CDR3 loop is CASRQGLALSYEQYF. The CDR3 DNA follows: TGTGCCAGCAGACAAGGACTAGCGCTCTCCTACGAGCAGTACTTC.